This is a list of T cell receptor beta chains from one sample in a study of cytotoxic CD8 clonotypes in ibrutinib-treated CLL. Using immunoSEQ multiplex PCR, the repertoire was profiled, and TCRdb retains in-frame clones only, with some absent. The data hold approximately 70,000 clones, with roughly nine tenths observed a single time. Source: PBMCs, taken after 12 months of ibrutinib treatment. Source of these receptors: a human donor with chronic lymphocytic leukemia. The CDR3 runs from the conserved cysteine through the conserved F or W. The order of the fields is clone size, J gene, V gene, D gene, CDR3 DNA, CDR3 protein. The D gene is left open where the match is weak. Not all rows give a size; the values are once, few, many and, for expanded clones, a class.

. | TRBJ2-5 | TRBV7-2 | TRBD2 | TGTGCCAGCATGCGGGAGAAAGCGCAAGAGACCCAGTACTTC | CASMREKAQETQYF
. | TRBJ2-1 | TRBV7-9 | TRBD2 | TGTGCCAGCAGCTTAGGACTAGCGGAATCCAATGAGCAGTTCTTC | CASSLGLAESNEQFF
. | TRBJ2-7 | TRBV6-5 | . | TGTGCCAGCAGTAACCGCCGGGACCTCTACGAGCAGTACTTC | CASSNRRDLYEQYF
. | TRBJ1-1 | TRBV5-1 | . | TGCGCCAGCAGCTCCATGACGGGGATAATGAACACTGAAGCTTTCTTT | CASSSMTGIMNTEAFF
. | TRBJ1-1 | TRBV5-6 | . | TGTGCCAGCAGCTTGATAGGAGAAGGGGGCACTGAAGCTTTCTTT | CASSLIGEGGTEAFF
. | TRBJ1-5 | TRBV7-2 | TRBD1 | TGTGCCAGCAGCCAGGAGCACGTAAGGACAGGCTATAGCAATCAGCCCCAGCATTTT | CASSQEHVRTGYSNQPQHF
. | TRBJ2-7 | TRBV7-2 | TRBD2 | TGTGCCAGCAGCTTAGATGGGACTAGCGTTGCCTACGAGCAGTACTTC | CASSLDGTSVAYEQYF
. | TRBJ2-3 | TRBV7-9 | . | TGTGCCAGCAGCTTAGCGGCCGGGACGCTAGGGACAGATACGCAGTATTTT | CASSLAAGTLGTDTQYF
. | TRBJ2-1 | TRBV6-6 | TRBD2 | TGTGCCAGCAGACGAGGGAGGGTCGAGAATGAGCAGTTCTTC | CASRRGRVENEQFF
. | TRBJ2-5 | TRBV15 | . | TGTGCCACCAGCAGAGCTGACCACCTGGGGGAGACCCAGTACTTC | CATSRADHLGETQYF
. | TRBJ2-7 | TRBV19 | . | TGTGCCAGTAGCCTAACAGGGTTCCTATACGAGCAGTACTTC | CASSLTGFLYEQYF
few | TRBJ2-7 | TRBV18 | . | TGTGCCAGCTCACAAGGCCAGACATACGAGCAGTACTTC | CASSQGQTYEQYF
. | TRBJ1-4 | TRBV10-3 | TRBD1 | TGTGCCATCAGTTATGGCGACAGGGGCGAAAAACTGTTTTTT | CAISYGDRGEKLFF
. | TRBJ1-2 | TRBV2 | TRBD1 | TGTGCCAGCACCAGGACAGGGGGCATCTATGGCTACACCTTC | CASTRTGGIYGYTF
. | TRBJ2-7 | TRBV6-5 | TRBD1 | TGTGCCAGCAGTCCAGGGACAGGGGGCAGGTACGAGCAGTACTTC | CASSPGTGGRYEQYF
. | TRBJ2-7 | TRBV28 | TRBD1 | TGTGCCAGCCTTACCCTCGAGACCGGGACAGGATTCTACGAGCAGTACTTC | CASLTLETGTGFYEQYF
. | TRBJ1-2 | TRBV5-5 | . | TGTGCCAGCAGCTTGTACCCGGGATCTCAGGGCTACACCTTC | CASSLYPGSQGYTF
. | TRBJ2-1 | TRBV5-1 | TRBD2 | TGCGCCAGCCGGGAGGAGAGAATCTACAATGAGCAGTTCTTC | CASREERIYNEQFF
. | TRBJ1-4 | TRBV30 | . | TGTGCCTGGAGTATAGTTCAGGGGAAAAATGAAAAACTGTTTTTT | CAWSIVQGKNEKLFF
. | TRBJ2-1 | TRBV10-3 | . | TGTGCCACGGAGGGCTTTGGCGGAAAGTACAATGAGCAGTTCTTC | CATEGFGGKYNEQFF
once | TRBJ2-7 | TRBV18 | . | TGTGCCAGCTCACCGGTCAGGGTAGACTCCTACGAGCAGTACTTC | CASSPVRVDSYEQYF
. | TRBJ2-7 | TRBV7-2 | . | TGTGCCAGCGGATCGGGGCCGCTGATTGGGCAGTACTTC | CASGSGPLIGQYF
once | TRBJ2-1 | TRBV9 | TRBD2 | TGTGCCAGCAGCGTAGGTGAACTAGCGGGGGGGAAGCAGTTCTTC | CASSVGELAGGKQFF
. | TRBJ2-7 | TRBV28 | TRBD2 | TGTGCCAGCAGTTTATACTCTGGTAGCGGGCTGCTACGGGGGCAGTACTTC | CASSLYSGSGLLRGQYF
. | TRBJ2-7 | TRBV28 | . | TGTGCCAGCAATCAGGCCCATTACGAGCAGTACTTC | CASNQAHYEQYF
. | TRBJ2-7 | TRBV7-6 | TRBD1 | TGTGCCAGCAGTCCAGGGGGCTACTACGAGCAGTACTTC | CASSPGGYYEQYF
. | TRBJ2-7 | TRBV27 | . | TGTGCCAGCAGCCAGGGCATGTCCTACGAGCAGTACTTC | CASSQGMSYEQYF
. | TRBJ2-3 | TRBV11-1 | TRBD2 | TGTGCCAGCAGCTTAGACTCAGCGGGAGTGTCAGATACGCAGTATTTT | CASSLDSAGVSDTQYF
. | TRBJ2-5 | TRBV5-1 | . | TGCGCCAGCAGCTTGCTCCAACAGCGGGAGACCCAGTACTTC | CASSLLQQRETQYF
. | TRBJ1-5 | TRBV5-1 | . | TGCGCCAGCAGCTGGGGGAGCAATCAGCCCCAGCATTTT | CASSWGSNQPQHF
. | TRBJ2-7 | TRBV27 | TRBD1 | TGTGCCAGCAGTTTATCGTCAGGGGGCACCTACGAGCAGTACTTC | CASSLSSGGTYEQYF
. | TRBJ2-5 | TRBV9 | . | TGTGCCAGCAGCGTAGCGTCGGGGAATGAGGAGACCCAGTACTTC | CASSVASGNEETQYF
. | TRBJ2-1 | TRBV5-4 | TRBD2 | TGTGCCAGCAGCCCCCCACCAGCGGGAGGGCTCAATGAGCAGTTCTTC | CASSPPPAGGLNEQFF
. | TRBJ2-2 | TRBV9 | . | TGTGCCAGCAGCGTAGGTGTCCTACCAGCTGCCGGGGAGCTGTTTTTT | CASSVGVLPAAGELFF
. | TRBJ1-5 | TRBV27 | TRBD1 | TGTGCCAGCAGTGGGACAGGGATACAGCCCCAGCATTTT | CASSGTGIQPQHF
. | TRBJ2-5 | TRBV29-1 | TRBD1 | TGCAGCGAACGGACAGGTGCAGAGACCCAGTACTTC | CSERTGAETQYF
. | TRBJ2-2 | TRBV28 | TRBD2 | TGTGCCAGCAGTTTATTATACCGCGGGAGGGCCTCGAACACCGGGGAGCTGTTTTTT | CASSLLYRGRASNTGELFF
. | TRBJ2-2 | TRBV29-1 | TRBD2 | TGCAGCGTCAGCGGGAGGGCCGGCACCGGGGAGCTGTTTTTT | CSVSGRAGTGELFF
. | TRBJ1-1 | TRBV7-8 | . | TGTGCCAGCAGCCTCTACCGGGAGGGAGACAGTGCTTTCTTT | CASSLYREGDSAFF